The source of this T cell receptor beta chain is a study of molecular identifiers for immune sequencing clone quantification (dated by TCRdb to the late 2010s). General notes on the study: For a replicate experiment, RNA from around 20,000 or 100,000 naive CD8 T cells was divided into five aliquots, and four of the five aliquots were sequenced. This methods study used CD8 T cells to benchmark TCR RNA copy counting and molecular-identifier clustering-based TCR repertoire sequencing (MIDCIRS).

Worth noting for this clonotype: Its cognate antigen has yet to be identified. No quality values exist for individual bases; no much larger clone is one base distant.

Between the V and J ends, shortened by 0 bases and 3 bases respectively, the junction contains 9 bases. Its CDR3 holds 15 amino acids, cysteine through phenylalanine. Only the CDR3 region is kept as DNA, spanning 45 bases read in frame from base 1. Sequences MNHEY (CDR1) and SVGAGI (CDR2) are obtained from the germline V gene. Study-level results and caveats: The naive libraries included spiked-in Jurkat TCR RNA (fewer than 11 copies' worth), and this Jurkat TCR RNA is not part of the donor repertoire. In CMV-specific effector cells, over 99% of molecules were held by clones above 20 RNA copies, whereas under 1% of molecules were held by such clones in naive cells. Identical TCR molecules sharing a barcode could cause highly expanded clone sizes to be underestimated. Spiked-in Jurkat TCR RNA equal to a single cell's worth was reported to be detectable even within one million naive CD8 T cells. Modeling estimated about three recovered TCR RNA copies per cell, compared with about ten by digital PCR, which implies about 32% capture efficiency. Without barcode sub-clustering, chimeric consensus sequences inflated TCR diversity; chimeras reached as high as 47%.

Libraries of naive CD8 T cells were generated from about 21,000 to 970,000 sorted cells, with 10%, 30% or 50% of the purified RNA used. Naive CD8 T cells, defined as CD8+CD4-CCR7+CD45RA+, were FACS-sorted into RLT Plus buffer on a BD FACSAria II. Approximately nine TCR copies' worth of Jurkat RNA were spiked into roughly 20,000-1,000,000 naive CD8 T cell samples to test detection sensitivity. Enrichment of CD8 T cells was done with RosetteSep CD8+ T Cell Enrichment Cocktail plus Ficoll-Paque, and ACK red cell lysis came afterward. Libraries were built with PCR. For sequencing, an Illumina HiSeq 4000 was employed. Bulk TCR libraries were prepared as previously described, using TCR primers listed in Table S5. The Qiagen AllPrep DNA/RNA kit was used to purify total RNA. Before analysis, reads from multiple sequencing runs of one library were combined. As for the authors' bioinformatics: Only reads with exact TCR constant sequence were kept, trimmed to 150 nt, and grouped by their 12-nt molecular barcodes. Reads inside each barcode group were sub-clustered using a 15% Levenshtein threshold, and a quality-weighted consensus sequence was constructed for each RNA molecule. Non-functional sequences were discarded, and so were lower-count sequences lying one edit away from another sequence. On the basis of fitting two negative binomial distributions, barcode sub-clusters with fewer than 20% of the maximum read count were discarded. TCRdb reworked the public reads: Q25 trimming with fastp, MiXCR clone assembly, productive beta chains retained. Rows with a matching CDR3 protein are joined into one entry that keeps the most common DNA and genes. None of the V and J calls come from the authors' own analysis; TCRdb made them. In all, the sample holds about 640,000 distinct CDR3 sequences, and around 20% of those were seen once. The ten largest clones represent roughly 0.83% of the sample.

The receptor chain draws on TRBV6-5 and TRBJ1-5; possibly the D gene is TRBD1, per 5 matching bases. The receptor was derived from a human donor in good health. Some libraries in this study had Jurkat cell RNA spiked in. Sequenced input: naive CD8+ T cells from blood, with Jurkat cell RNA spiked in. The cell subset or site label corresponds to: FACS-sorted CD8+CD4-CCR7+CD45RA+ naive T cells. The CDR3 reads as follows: CASSYSGQFNQPQHF. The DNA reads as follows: TGTGCCAGCAGTTACTCGGGGCAGTTCAATCAGCCCCAGCATTTT.